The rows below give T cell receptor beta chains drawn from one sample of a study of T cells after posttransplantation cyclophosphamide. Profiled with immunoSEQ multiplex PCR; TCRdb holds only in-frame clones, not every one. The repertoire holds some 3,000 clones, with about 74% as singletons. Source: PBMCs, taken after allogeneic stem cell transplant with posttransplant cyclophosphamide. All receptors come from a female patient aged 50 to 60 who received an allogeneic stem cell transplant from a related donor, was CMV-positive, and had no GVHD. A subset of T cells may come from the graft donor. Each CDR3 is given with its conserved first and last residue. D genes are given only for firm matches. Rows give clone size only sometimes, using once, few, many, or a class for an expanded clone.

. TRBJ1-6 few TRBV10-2 CASSEPPGGANSPLHF TGCGCCAGCAGTGAGCCCCCGGGGGGGGCCAATTCACCCCTCCACTTT
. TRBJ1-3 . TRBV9 CASSVAVNSGNTIYF TGTGCCAGCAGCGTAGCTGTTAACTCTGGAAACACCATATATTTT
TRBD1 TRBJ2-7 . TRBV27 CASTPYRDSYEQYF TGTGCCAGCACCCCCTACCGGGACAGCTACGAGCAGTACTTC
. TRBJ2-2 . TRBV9 CASSAWTVNTGELFF TGTGCCAGCAGCGCCTGGACAGTAAACACCGGGGAGCTGTTTTTT
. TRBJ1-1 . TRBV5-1 CASSLGRERSEAFF TGCGCCAGCAGCTTGGGGAGGGAGCGGTCCGAAGCTTTCTTT
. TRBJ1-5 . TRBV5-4 CASSLDREVGQPQHF TGTGCCAGCAGCTTGGACAGGGAAGTAGGACAGCCCCAGCATTTT
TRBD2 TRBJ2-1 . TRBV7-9 CASSKVTGTSQEFF TGTGCCAGCAGCAAAGTTACCGGGACTAGCCAAGAGTTCTTC
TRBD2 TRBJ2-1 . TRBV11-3 CASSPTSGNFGEQFF TGTGCCAGCAGCCCCACTAGCGGGAATTTCGGTGAGCAGTTCTTC
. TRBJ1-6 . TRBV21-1 CASRGALAHIHHNSPLHF TGTGCCAGCAGGGGTGCTCTAGCTCACATACATCATAATTCACCCCTCCACTTT
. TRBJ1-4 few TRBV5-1 CASSPGQSTNEKLFF TGCGCCAGCAGCCCCGGACAGTCAACTAATGAAAAACTGTTTTTT
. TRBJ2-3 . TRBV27 CASSLIGGQYPQYF TGTGCCAGCAGTTTAATAGGAGGGCAATACCCGCAGTATTTT
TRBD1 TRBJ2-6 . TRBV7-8 CASARTGGHGSGANVLTF TGTGCCAGCGCCAGGACAGGGGGGCATGGTTCTGGGGCCAACGTCCTGACTTTC
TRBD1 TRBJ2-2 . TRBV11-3 CASSPRTGGITGELFF TGTGCCAGCAGCCCACGGACAGGGGGCATCACCGGGGAGCTGTTTTTT
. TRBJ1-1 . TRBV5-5 CASSFGVGANTEAFF TGTGCCAGCAGCTTTGGGGTGGGAGCGAACACTGAAGCTTTCTTT
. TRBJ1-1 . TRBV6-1 CASSDGPRHSVDTEAFF TGTGCCAGCAGTGACGGTCCAAGACACTCTGTCGACACTGAAGCTTTCTTT
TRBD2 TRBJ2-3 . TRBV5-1 CASSFLGLAGGGSTDTQYF TGCGCCAGCAGCTTTCTAGGACTAGCGGGGGGGGGAAGCACAGATACGCAGTATTTT
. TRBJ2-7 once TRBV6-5 CASSYSGGLSYEQYF TGTGCCAGCAGTTACTCGGGAGGCCTCTCCTACGAGCAGTACTTC
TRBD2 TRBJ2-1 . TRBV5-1 CASSSLAGDYNEQFF TGCGCCAGCAGCTCTCTAGCGGGGGACTACAATGAGCAGTTCTTC
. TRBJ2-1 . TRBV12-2 CASRLAHAGEPYYNEQFF TGTGCAAGTCGCTTAGCACACGCAGGGGAACCCTACTACAATGAGCAGTTCTTC
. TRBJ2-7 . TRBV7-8 CASSLASSDTSYEQYF TGTGCCAGCAGCTTAGCGTCTAGCGACACCTCCTACGAGCAGTACTTC
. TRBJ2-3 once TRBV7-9 CASSLGDREADTQYF TGTGCCAGCAGCTTAGGTGACAGGGAGGCTGATACGCAGTATTTT
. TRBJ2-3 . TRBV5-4 CASSHPLSPDTQYF TGTGCCAGCAGCCACCCCCTGAGCCCAGATACGCAGTATTTT
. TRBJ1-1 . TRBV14 CASSQVGGAEAFF TGTGCCAGCAGCCAGGTAGGGGGAGCTGAAGCTTTCTTT
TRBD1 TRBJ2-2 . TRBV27 CASSTARDSRGELFF TGTGCCAGCAGTACGGCAAGGGACAGCAGGGGGGAGCTGTTTTTT
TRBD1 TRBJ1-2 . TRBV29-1 CSVAGTGANYGYTF TGCAGCGTTGCCGGGACAGGGGCTAACTATGGCTACACCTTC
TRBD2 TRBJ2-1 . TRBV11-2 CASSLTGTSGSKDEQFF TGTGCCAGCAGCCTAACCGGGACTAGCGGGAGTAAGGATGAGCAGTTCTTC
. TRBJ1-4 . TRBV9 CASSFGATNEKLFF TGTGCCAGCTCCTTCGGGGCAACTAATGAAAAACTGTTTTTT
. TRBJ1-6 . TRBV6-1 CASRETGPLPLHF TGTGCCAGCAGGGAGACAGGCCCCCTACCCCTCCACTTT
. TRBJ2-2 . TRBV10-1 CASSRTGTNTGELFF TGCGCCAGCAGTAGGACTGGAACGAACACCGGGGAGCTGTTTTTT